Listed below are T cell receptor beta chains from one sample, sequenced in a study of regulatory T cells in long-lasting Graves disease. TCRdb ran MiXCR on the multiplex PCR reads and lists one entry per CDR3 protein. The sample carries approximately 480,000 distinct CDR3 sequences, 15% to 20% recorded once. This sample was also put to use in a study of T cells in Graves' hyperthyroidism and ophthalmopathy.

Sequenced material: peripheral blood mononuclear cells (PBMCs), taken at new diagnosis, from a patient treated with antithyroid drugs. These receptors were collected from a man aged 35 to 55 with Graves disease. Each CDR3 is given with its conserved first and last residue. D genes are given only for firm matches. Some rows have no size entry. The others give once, few or many, or a class for an expanded clone.

TRBJ1-1	-	many	TRBV28	TGTGCCAGCAGTCCCCCGGGGACCCCTGGGACTGAAGCTTTCTTT	CASSPPGTPGTEAFF
TRBJ2-3	-	many	TRBV2	TGTGCCAGCAGTGAGACAACCCTTAGCACAGATACGCAGTATTTT	CASSETTLSTDTQYF
TRBJ2-4	-	many	TRBV28	TGTGCCAGCAGTTCCCTGGGGTACATTCAGTACTTC	CASSSLGYIQYF
TRBJ2-1	TRBD1	few	TRBV11-2	TGTGCCAGCAGCGGCCGGGACAGGGCTTTCTACAATGAGCAGTTCTTC	CASSGRDRAFYNEQFF
TRBJ1-5	-	many	TRBV28	TGTGCCAGCAGTTACGGGATTAGCAATCAGCCCCAGCATTTT	CASSYGISNQPQHF
TRBJ2-2	-	-	TRBV7-9	TGTGCCAGCAGACCCGGGGAGACCGGGGAGCTGTTTTTT	CASRPGETGELFF
TRBJ2-1	TRBD2	many	TRBV5-1	TGCGCCAGCAGCACGGGACTAGCGGGAGGTCGTTCCTACAATGAGCAGTTCTTC	CASSTGLAGGRSYNEQFF
TRBJ2-1	TRBD2	many	TRBV7-2	TGTGCCACAGGGGCGCTAGCGGGAGGGCCGGGGGTCTTC	CATGALAGGPGVF
TRBJ2-5	-	many	TRBV7-9	TGTGCCAGCAGCTTAACCCGACAGGCCGGAGAGACCCAGTACTTC	CASSLTRQAGETQYF
TRBJ2-1	-	many	TRBV2	TGTGCCAGCAGTCGGGGGAGCACTGAGCAGTTCTTC	CASSRGSTEQFF
TRBJ2-5	TRBD1	many	TRBV6-1	TGTGCCAGCAGACCCGGGACAGGGGAGGAGACCCAGTACTTC	CASRPGTGEETQYF
TRBJ2-3	-	few	TRBV15	TGTGCCACCAGCAGAGAGGAGGGGACAGATACGCAGTATTTT	CATSREEGTDTQYF
TRBJ2-3	-	few	TRBV6-1	TGTGCCAGCAGGCAGCCTAGCACAGATACGCAGTATTTT	CASRQPSTDTQYF
TRBJ1-5	TRBD1	-	TRBV5-1	TGCGCCAGCAGCGCGGGACAGGCCGGCGAGCCCCAGCATTTT	CASSAGQAGEPQHF
TRBJ1-5	-	-	TRBV10-3	TGTGCCTCCGGGCGGGGGCCTAGCAATCAGCCCCAGCATTTT	CASGRGPSNQPQHF
TRBJ1-3	-	-	TRBV12-3/TRBV12-4	TGTGCCAGCAGTTTGACAGTAAACACCATATATTTT	CASSLTVNTIYF
TRBJ1-1	-	many	TRBV2	TGTGCCAGCAGTGAAAGAGGCGGCACTGAAGCTTTCTTT	CASSERGGTEAFF
TRBJ2-2	-	-	TRBV4-2	TGTGCCAGCAGCCAGCCGTCGTTCGCGAACACCGGGGAGCTGTTTTTT	CASSQPSFANTGELFF
TRBJ2-1	-	few	TRBV14	TGTGCCAGCAGGCATTACTCGGGGGCCCACAATGAGCAGTTCTTC	CASRHYSGAHNEQFF
TRBJ1-1	-	-	TRBV6-2/TRBV6-3	TGTGCCAGCAGTTACTACGGACGGAACACTGAAACTTTCTTT	CASSYYGRNTETFF
TRBJ2-6	TRBD1	few	TRBV12-3/TRBV12-4	TGTGCCAGTAGAGACAGGGGGGGTTCTGGGGCCAACGTCCTGACTTTC	CASRDRGGSGANVLTF
TRBJ2-2	TRBD1	many	TRBV24-1	TGTGCCACCACCCGGACAGGGATGGGCGGGGAGCTGTTTTTT	CATTRTGMGGELFF
TRBJ1-1	-	many	TRBV29-1	TGCAGCGCCGGACAGTCCCCGAACACTGAAGCTTTCTTT	CSAGQSPNTEAFF
TRBJ2-7	TRBD2	-	TRBV6-2/TRBV6-3	TGTGCCAGCAGTTACATCGGGAGGGCCTGGGAGCAGTACTTC	CASSYIGRAWEQYF
TRBJ2-3	TRBD2	few	TRBV6-2/TRBV6-3	TGTGCCAGCAGTTACAGCCCGGGACTAGCTACTCAGTATTTT	CASSYSPGLATQYF
TRBJ1-5	-	-	TRBV19	TGTGCCAGTAGTATAGGAAAAAATAGCAATCAGCCCCAGCATTTT	CASSIGKNSNQPQHF
TRBJ2-1	-	many	TRBV20-1	TGCAGTGCTTGGGACACCCGTCATGCCTACAATGAGCAGTTCTTC	CSAWDTRHAYNEQFF
TRBJ2-3	TRBD2	many	TRBV12-3/TRBV12-4	TGTGCCAGCAGTAGCGGGAGCTGGGGCACAGATACGCAGTATTTT	CASSSGSWGTDTQYF
TRBJ2-1	TRBD2	many	TRBV28	TGTGCCAGCAGCTCACTGACTAGCGGGAGATTATATGAGCAGTTCTTC	CASSSLTSGRLYEQFF
TRBJ2-1	-	-	TRBV12-5	TGTGCTAGTGGTTCCCCCGGGACACTAACCTACAATGAGCAGTTCTTC	CASGSPGTLTYNEQFF
TRBJ2-1	TRBD2	many	TRBV11-2	TGTGCCAGCAGCTTAGTCGCACTAGCGGGAATGGGGCAGTTCTTC	CASSLVALAGMGQFF
TRBJ2-1	-	few	TRBV29-1	TGCAGCGCCCGATTAGCCGGTGGGCAGTTCTTC	CSARLAGGQFF
TRBJ2-1	TRBD1	many	TRBV28	TGTGCCAGCAGCACCTGGGGGACAGGGGTGAATGAGCAGTTCTTC	CASSTWGTGVNEQFF